A selection of T cell receptor beta chains follows, all from one sample in a study of T-cell memory formation after mild COVID-19. In TCRdb, the 5' RACE reads were re-called with MiXCR into one record per CDR3 protein. The top ten clones hold under 4.5% of a sample with around 200,000 distinct CDR3 sequences, around 18% of them seen once. The source material was PBMCs or a T cell subset sorted from them (not recorded which). All receptors come from a man aged 18 to 29 who had mild COVID-19 (a few samples of this study predate the infection). Cell type and time point are not known. Each CDR3 is given with its conserved first and last residue. The D gene is left open where the match is weak. A clone size is listed for some rows: how often the clone was seen (once, few, many), or a class if it is expanded.

D,V,size,J,CDR3,DNA
.,TRBV7-3,.,TRBJ2-3,CASSLTGGGGADTQYF,TGTGCCAGCAGCTTAACCGGGGGAGGGGGCGCAGATACGCAGTATTTT
TRBD2,TRBV29-1,.,TRBJ2-3,CSVGTSIEDTQYF,TGCAGCGTTGGGACTAGTATAGAAGATACGCAGTATTTT
TRBD2,TRBV7-2,.,TRBJ2-3,CASFRRGGGDTQYF,TGTGCCAGTTTCAGGCGGGGGGGTGGAGATACGCAGTATTTT
.,TRBV12-3/TRBV12-4,.,TRBJ1-2,CASSQGGGYGYTF,TGTGCCAGCAGCCAAGGGGGTGGCTATGGCTACACCTTC
.,TRBV15,.,TRBJ2-7,CATSRDGGPYEQYF,TGTGCCACCAGCAGAGACGGGGGACCCTACGAGCAGTACTTC
TRBD2,TRBV5-6,.,TRBJ2-3,CASSWGAGANLISTDTQYF,TGTGCCAGCAGCTGGGGAGCGGGGGCGAATCTGATTAGCACAGATACGCAGTATTTT
.,TRBV7-9,few,TRBJ1-1,CASSALGGSVTEAFF,TGTGCCAGCAGCGCCCTGGGGGGGTCGGTCACTGAAGCTTTCTTT
.,TRBV2,.,TRBJ2-5,CASRRDGEETQYF,TGTGCCAGCAGGAGGGACGGAGAAGAGACCCAGTACTTC
TRBD2,TRBV3-1,few,TRBJ2-3,CASSPDGLARTQYF,TGTGCCAGCAGTCCAGACGGACTAGCCAGGACGCAGTATTTT
.,TRBV30,.,TRBJ2-1,CAWSNGYNDQFF,TGTGCCTGGAGTAACGGGTACAATGATCAGTTCTTC
.,TRBV5-1,few,TRBJ2-2,CASRVPGLAGELFF,TGCGCCAGCAGGGTCCCAGGTCTCGCCGGGGAGCTGTTTTTT
.,TRBV9,once,TRBJ1-6,CASSLQPNSPLHF,TGTGCCAGCAGCCTTCAACCTAATTCACCCCTCCACTTT
.,TRBV12-3/TRBV12-4,.,TRBJ1-2,CASRAGSYGYTF,TGTGCCAGCAGAGCAGGGTCCTATGGCTACACCTTC
.,TRBV7-8,.,TRBJ2-2,CASSSWDIPGELFF,TGTGCCAGCAGCTCCTGGGACATTCCCGGGGAGCTGTTTTTT
.,TRBV10-2,.,TRBJ1-5,CASSEIGHGQPQHF,TGCGCCAGCAGTGAGATCGGGCATGGGCAGCCCCAGCATTTT
.,TRBV5-1,.,TRBJ2-3,CASGGQNYGTDTQYF,TGCGCCAGCGGGGGTCAAAACTACGGCACAGATACGCAGTATTTT
.,TRBV7-2,few,TRBJ1-1,CASSLWGSPENTEAFF,TGTGCCAGCAGCTTATGGGGGTCCCCGGAGAACACTGAAGCTTTCTTT
.,TRBV19,few,TRBJ1-1,CASSISPGPEAFF,TGTGCCAGTAGTATATCTCCGGGACCTGAAGCTTTCTTT
TRBD1,TRBV12-3/TRBV12-4,few,TRBJ1-5,CASRLGQGGQPQHF,TGTGCCAGCAGACTTGGACAGGGGGGTCAGCCCCAGCATTTT
.,TRBV5-1,.,TRBJ2-2,CASSLGTQTNTGELFF,TGCGCCAGCAGCTTGGGGACTCAGACGAACACCGGGGAGCTGTTTTTT
.,TRBV20-1,few,TRBJ1-2,CSARDRAALGGYTF,TGCAGTGCTAGAGACCGGGCCGCTTTAGGTGGCTACACCTTC